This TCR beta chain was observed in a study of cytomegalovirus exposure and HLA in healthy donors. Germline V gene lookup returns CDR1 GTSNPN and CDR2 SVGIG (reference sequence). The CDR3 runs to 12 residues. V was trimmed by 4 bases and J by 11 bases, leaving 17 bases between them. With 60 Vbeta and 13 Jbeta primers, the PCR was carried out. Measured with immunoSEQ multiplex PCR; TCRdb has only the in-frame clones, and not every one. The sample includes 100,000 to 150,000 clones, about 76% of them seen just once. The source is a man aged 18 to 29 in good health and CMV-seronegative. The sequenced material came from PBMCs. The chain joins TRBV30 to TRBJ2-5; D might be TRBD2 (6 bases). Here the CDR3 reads CAWTPSSGEQYF. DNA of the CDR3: TGTGCCTGGACCCCCTCTTCGGGGGAGCAGTACTTC.